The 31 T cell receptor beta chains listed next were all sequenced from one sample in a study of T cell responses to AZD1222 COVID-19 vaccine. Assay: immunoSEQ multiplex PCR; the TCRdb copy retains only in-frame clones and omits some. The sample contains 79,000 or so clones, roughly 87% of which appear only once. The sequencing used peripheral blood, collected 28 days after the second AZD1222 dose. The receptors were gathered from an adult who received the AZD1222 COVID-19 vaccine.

The CDR3: CASSLAVLGGRETQYF. The CDR3 DNA is TGTGCCAGCAGCCTCGCAGTGTTGGGGGGCAGGGAGACCCAGTACTTC. This chain connects TRBV7-2 to TRBJ2-5; D may correspond to TRBD1 or TRBD2 (6 bases each). CDR1 is SGHTA, CDR2 FQGNSA, per germline. This CDR3 is built from 16 residues. With 5 bases removed from V and 5 bases from J, the gap between germline ends came to 21 bases.

This CDR3 reads CASSSRDSTDTQYF. Here the CDR3 DNA reads TGTGCCAGCAGTTCCCGGGACAGCACAGATACGCAGTATTTT. V usage is TRBV27 and J usage is TRBJ2-3; tentatively, D is TRBD1 or TRBD2 (5 bases each). Trimming removed 4 bases from V and 0 bases from J, with 8 bases in between. Germline loops: CDR1 MNHEY, CDR2 SMNVEV (reference sequence). The CDR3 covers 14 residues.

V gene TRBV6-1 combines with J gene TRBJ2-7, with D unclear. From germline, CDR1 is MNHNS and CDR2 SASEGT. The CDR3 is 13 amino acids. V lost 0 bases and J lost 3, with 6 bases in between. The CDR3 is CASSEARDYEQYF. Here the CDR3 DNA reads TGTGCCAGCAGTGAAGCGCGAGACTACGAGCAGTACTTC.

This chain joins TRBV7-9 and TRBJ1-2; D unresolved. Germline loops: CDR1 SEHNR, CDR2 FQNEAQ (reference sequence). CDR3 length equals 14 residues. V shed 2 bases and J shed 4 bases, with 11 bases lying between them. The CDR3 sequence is CASSLLGLGYGYTF. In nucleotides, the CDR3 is TGTGCCAGCAGCTTACTGGGTTTGGGCTATGGCTACACCTTC.

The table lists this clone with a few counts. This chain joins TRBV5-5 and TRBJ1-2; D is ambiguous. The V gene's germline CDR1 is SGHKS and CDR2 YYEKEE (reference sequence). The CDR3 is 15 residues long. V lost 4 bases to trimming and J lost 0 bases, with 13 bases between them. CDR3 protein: CASSATGSPNYGYTF. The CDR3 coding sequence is TGTGCCAGCAGCGCCACGGGGTCACCTAACTATGGCTACACCTTC.

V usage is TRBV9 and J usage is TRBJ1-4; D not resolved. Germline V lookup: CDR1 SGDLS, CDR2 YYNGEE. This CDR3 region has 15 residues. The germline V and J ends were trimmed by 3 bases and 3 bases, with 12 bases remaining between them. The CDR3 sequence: CASSDGGWANEKLFF. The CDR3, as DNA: TGTGCCAGCAGCGATGGAGGTTGGGCTAATGAAAAACTGTTTTTT.

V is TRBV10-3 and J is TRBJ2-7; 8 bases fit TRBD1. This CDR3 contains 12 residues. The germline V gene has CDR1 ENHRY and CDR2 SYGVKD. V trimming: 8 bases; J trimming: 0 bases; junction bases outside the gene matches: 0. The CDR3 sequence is CAIGTGSYEQYV. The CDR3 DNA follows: TGTGCCATCGGGACAGGCTCCTACGAGCAGTACGTC.

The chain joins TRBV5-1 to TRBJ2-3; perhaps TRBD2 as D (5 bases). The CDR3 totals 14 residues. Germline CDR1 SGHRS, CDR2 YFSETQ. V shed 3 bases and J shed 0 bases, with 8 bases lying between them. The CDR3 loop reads CASSWRTSTDTQYF. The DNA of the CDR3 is TGCGCCAGCAGCTGGAGGACTAGCACAGATACGCAGTATTTT. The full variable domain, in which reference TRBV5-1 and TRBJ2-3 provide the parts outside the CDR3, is KAGVTQTPRYLIKTRGQQVTLSCSPISGHRSVSWYQQTPGQGLQFLFEYFSETQRNKGNFPGRFSGRQFSNSRSEMNVSTLELGDSALYLCASSWRTSTDTQYFGPGTRLTVL.

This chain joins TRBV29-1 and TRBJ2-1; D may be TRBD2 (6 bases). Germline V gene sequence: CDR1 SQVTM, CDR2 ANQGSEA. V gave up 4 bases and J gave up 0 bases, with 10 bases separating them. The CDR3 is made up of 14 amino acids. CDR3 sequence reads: CSVGRELSYNEQFF. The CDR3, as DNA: TGCAGCGTTGGGCGGGAACTCTCCTACAATGAGCAGTTCTTC.

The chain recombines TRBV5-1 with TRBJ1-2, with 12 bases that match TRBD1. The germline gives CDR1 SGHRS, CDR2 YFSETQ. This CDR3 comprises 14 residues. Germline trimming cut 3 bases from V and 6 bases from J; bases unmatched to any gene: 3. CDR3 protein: CASSSGTGGNGYTF. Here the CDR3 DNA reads TGCGCCAGCAGCTCCGGGACAGGGGGCAATGGCTACACCTTC.

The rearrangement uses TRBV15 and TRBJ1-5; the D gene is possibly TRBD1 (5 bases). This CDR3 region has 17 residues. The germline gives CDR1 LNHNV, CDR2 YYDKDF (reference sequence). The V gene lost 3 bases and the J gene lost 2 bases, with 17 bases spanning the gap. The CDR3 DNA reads TGTGCCACCAGCAGTGATACAACAGGTTTTGGCAATCAGCCCCAGCATTTT. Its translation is CATSSDTTGFGNQPQHF.

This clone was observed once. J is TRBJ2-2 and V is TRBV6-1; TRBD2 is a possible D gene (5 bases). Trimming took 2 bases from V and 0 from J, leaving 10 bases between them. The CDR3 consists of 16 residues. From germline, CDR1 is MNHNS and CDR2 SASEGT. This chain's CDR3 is CASSESARANTGELFF. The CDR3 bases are TGTGCCAGCAGTGAATCAGCGAGGGCGAACACCGGGGAGCTGTTTTTT.

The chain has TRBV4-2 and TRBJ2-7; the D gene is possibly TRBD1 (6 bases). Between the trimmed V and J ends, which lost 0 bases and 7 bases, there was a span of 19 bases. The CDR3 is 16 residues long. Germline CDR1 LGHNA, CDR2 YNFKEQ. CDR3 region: CASSQDPTGPGREQYF. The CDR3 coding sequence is TGTGCCAGCAGCCAAGATCCCACAGGGCCGGGGAGAGAGCAGTACTTC.

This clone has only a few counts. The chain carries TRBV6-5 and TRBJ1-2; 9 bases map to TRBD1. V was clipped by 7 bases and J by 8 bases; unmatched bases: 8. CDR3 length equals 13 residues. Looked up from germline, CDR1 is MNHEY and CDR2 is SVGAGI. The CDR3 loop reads CASKTGQGFGYTF. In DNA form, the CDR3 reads TGTGCCAGCAAAACGGGACAGGGCTTCGGCTACACCTTC.

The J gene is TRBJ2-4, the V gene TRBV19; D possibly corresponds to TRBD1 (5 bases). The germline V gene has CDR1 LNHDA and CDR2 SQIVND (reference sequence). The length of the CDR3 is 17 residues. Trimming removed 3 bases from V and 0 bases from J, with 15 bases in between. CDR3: CASSILKTAVAKNIQYF. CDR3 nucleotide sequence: TGTGCCAGTAGTATTCTTAAGACAGCCGTAGCCAAAAACATTCAGTACTTC.

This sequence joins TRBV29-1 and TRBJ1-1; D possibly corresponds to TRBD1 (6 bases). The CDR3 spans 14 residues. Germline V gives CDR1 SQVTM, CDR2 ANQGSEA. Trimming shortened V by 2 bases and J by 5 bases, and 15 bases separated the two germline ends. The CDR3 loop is CSVEIMVRGTEAFF. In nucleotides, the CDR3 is TGCAGCGTTGAAATAATGGTCAGGGGTACTGAAGCTTTCTTT.

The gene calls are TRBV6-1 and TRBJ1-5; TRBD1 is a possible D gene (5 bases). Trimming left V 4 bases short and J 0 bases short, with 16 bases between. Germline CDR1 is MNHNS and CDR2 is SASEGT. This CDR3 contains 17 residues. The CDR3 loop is CASSARGEGYSNQPQHF. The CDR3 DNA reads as TGTGCCAGCAGTGCCCGAGGGGAGGGCTATAGCAATCAGCCCCAGCATTTT.

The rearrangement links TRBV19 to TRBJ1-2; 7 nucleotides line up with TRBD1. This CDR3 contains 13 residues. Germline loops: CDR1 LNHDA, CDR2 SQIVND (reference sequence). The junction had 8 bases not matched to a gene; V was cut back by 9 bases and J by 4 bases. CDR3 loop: CASQTGNGYGYTF. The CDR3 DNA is TGTGCCAGCCAGACAGGGAACGGCTATGGCTACACCTTC. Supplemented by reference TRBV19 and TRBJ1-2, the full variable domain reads DGGITQSPKYLFRKEGQNVTLSCEQNLNHDAMYWYRQDPGQGLRLIYYSQIVNDFQKGDIAEGYSVSREKKESFPLTVTSAQKNPTAFYLCASQTGNGYGYTFGSGTRLTVV.

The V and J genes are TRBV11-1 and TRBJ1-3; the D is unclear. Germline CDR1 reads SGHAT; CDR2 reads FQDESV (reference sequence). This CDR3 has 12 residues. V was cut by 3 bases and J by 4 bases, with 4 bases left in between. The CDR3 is CASSFSGNTIYF. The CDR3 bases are TGTGCCAGCAGCTTCTCAGGAAACACCATATATTTT.

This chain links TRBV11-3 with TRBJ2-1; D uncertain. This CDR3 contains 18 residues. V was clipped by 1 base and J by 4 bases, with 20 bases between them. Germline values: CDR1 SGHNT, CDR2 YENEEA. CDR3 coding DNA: TGTGCCAGCAGCTTAGGGCAAGCTACGGCCGACCCTTACAATGAGCAGTTCTTC. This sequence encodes CASSLGQATADPYNEQFF. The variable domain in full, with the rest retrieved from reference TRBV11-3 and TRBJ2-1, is EAGVVQSPRYKIIEKKQPVAFWCNPISGHNTLYWYLQNLGQGPELLIRYENEEAVDDSQLPKDRFSAERLKGVDSTLKIQPAELGDSAVYLCASSLGQATADPYNEQFFGPGTRLTVL.

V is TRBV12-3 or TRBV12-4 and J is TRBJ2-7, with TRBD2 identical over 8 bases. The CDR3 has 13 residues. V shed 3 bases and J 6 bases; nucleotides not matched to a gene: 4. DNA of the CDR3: TGTGCCAGCAGTTTTGGGGCGGGGGGCGAGCAGTACTTC. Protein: CASSFGAGGEQYF.

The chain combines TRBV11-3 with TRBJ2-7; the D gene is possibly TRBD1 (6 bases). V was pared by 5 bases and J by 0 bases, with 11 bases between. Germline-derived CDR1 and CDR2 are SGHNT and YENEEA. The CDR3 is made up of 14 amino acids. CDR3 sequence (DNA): TGTGCCAGCAGCAGAGGACAGAGCTCCTACGAGCAGTACTTC. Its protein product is CASSRGQSSYEQYF.

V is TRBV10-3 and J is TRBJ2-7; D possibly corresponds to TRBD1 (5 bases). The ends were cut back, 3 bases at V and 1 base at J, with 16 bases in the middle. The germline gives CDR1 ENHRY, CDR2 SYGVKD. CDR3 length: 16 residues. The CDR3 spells CAISDPSKTESYEQYF. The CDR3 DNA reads TGTGCCATCAGTGACCCCAGTAAGACAGAGTCCTACGAGCAGTACTTC.

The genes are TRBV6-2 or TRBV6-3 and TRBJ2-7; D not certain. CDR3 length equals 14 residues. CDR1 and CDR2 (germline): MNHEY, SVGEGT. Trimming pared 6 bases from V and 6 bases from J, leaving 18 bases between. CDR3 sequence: CASSDTTGGLEQYF. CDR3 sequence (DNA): TGTGCCAGCAGCGACACTACGGGCGGCCTCGAGCAGTACTTC.

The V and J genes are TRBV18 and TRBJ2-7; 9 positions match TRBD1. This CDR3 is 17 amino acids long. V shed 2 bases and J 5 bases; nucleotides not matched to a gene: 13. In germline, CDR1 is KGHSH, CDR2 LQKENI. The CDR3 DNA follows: TGTGCCAGCTCACCAAGGGTCGGGACAGGGATTTGGGACGAGCAGTACTTC. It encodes CASSPRVGTGIWDEQYF.

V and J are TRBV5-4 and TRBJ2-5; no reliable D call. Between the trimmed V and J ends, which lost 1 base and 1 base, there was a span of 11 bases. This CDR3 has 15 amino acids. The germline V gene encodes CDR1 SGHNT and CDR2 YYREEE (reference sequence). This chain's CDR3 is CASSLRSGGQETQYF. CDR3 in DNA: TGTGCCAGCAGCTTGAGGTCAGGCGGCCAAGAGACCCAGTACTTC.

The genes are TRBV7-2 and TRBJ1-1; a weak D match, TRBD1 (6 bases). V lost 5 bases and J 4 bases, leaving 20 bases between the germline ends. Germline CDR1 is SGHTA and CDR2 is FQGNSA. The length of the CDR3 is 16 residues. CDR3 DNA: TGTGCCAGCAGCCCCCGGTTCCGGGGGGCTGGCACTGAAGCTTTCTTT. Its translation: CASSPRFRGAGTEAFF. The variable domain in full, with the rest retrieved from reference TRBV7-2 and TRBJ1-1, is GAGVSQSPSNKVTEKGKDVELRCDPISGHTALYWYRQSLGQGLEFLIYFQGNSAPDKSGLPSDRFSAERTGGSVSTLTIQRTQQEDSAVYLCASSPRFRGAGTEAFFGQGTRLTVV.

The chain's CDR3 is CASSPPFFQGRYEQYF. CDR3 nucleotide sequence: TGTGCCAGCTCACCACCGTTCTTCCAGGGACGCTACGAGCAGTACTTC. This sequence joins TRBV18 and TRBJ2-7; perhaps D is TRBD1 or TRBD2 (5 bases each). This CDR3 is 16 amino acids long. CDR1 is KGHSH and CDR2 is LQKENI in the germline V gene. V was cut by 0 bases and J by 3 bases, with 15 bases left in between. The full variable domain, completed using reference TRBV18 and TRBJ2-7, is NAGVMQNPRHLVRRRGQEARLRCSPMKGHSHVYWYRQLPEEGLKFMVYLQKENIIDESGMPKERFSAEFPKEGPSILRIQQVVRGDSAAYFCASSPPFFQGRYEQYFGPGTRLTVT.

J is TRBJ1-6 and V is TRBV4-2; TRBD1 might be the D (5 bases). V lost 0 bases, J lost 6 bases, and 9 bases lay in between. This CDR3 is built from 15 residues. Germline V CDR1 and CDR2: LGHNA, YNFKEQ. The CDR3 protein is CASSQERGGNSPLHF. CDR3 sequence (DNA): TGTGCCAGCAGCCAAGAACGGGGCGGTAATTCACCCCTCCACTTT.

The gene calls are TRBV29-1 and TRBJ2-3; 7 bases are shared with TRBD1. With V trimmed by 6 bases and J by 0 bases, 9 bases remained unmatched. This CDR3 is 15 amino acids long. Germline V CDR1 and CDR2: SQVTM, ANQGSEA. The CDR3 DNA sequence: TGCAGCGTAGAGGGGACAGCTAGGAGCACAGATACGCAGTATTTT. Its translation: CSVEGTARSTDTQYF.

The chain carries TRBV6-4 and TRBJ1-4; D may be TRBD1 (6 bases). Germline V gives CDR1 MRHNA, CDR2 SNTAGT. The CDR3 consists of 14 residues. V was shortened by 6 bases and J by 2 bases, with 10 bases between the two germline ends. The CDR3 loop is CASRVTGTNEKLFF. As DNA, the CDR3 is TGTGCCAGCAGAGTGACAGGCACTAATGAAAAACTGTTTTTT.